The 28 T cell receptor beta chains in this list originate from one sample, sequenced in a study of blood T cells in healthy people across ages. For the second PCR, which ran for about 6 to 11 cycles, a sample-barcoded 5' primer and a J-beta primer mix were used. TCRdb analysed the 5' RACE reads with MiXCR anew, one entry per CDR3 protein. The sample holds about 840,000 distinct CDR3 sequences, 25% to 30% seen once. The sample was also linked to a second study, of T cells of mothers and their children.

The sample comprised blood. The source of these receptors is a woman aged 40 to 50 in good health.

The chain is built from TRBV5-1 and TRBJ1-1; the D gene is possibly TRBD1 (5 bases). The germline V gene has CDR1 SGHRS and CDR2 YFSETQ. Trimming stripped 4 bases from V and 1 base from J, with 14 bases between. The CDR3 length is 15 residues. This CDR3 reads CASSHSTGRNTEAFF. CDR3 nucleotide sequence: TGCGCCAGCAGCCACTCAACAGGCCGGAACACTGAAGCTTTCTTT.

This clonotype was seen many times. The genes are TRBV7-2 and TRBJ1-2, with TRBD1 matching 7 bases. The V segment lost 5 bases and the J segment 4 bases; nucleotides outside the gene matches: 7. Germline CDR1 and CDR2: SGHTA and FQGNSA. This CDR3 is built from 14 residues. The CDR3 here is CASSHGQALYGYTF. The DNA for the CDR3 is TGTGCCAGCAGCCATGGACAGGCCCTCTATGGCTACACCTTC. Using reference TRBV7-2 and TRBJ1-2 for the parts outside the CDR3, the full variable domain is GAGVSQSPSNKVTEKGKDVELRCDPISGHTALYWYRQSLGQGLEFLIYFQGNSAPDKSGLPSDRFSAERTGGSVSTLTIQRTQQEDSAVYLCASSHGQALYGYTFGSGTRLTVV.

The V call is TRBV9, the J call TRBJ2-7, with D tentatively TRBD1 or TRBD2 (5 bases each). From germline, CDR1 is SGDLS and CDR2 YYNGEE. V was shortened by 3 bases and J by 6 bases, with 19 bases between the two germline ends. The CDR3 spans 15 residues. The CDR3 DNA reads TGTGCCAGCAGCGGGGACCCGGGACCAGCCCTCGAGCAGTACTTC. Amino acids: CASSGDPGPALEQYF.

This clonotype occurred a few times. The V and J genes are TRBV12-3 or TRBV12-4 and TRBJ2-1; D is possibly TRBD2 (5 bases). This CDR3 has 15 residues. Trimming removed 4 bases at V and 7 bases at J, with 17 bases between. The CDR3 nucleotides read TGTGCCAGCAGTTCCCGGGGTAAGGGCGGGAATGAGCAGTTCTTC. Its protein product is CASSSRGKGGNEQFF.

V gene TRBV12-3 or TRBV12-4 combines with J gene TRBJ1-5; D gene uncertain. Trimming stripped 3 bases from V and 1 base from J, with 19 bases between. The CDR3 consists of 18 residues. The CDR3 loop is CASSFRAPGVWSNQPQHF. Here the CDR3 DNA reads TGTGCCAGCAGTTTTCGGGCACCCGGGGTTTGGAGCAATCAGCCCCAGCATTTT.

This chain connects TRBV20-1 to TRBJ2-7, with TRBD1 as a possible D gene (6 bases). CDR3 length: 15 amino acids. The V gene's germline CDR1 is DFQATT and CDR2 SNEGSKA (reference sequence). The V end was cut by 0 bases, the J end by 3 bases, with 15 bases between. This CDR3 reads CSARDGTGRHYEQYF. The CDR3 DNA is TGCAGTGCTAGAGATGGAACAGGGCGCCACTACGAGCAGTACTTC.

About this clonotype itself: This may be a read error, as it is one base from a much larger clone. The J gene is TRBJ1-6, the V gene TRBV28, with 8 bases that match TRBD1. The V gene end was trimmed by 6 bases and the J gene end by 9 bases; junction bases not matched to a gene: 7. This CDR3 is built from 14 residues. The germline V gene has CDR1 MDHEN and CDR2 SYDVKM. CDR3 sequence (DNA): TGTGCCAGCAGACTAGGACAGGGCGGTTCACCCCTCCACTTT. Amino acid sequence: CASRLGQGGSPLHF. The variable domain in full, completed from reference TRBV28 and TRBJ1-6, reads DVKVTQSSRYLVKRTGEKVFLECVQDMDHENMFWYRQDPGLGLRLIYFSYDVKMKEKGDIPEGYSVSREKKERFSLILESASTNQTSMYLCASRLGQGGSPLHFGNGTRLTVT.

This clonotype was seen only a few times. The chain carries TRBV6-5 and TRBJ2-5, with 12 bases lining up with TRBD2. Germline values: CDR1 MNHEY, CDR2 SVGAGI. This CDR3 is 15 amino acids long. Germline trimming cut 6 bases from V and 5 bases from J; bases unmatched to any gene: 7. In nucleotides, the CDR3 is TGTGCCAGCAGGTCTAGCGGGGGGGCTTACGAGACCCAGTACTTC. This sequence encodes CASRSSGGAYETQYF.

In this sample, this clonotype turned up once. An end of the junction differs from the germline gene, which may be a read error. CDR3 amino acids: CAGSLVASGVEQFF. The CDR3 bases are TGTGCCGGCAGCTTAGTAGCGTCGGGGGTTGAGCAGTTCTTC. The J gene is TRBJ2-1, the V gene TRBV7-9, with D possibly matching TRBD2 (6 bases). The length of the CDR3 is 14 residues. Germline-derived CDR1 and CDR2 are SEHNR and FQNEAQ (reference sequence).

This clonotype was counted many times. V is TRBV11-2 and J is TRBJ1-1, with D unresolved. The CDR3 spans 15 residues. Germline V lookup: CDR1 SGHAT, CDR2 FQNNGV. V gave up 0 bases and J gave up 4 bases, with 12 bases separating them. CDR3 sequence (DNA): TGTGCCAGCAGCTTAGATCGAACAACTCTCACTGAAGCTTTCTTT. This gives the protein CASSLDRTTLTEAFF. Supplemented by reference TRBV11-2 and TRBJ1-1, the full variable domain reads EAGVAQSPRYKIIEKRQSVAFWCNPISGHATLYWYQQILGQGPKLLIQFQNNGVVDDSQLPKDRFSAERLKGVDSTLKIQPAKLEDSAVYLCASSLDRTTLTEAFFGQGTRLTVV.

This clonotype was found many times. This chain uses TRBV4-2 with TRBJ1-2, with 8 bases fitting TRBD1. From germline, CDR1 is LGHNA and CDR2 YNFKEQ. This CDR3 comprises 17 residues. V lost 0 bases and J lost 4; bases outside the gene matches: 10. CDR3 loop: CASSQDNQGAAAYGYTF. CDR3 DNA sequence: TGTGCCAGCAGCCAAGATAATCAGGGGGCGGCCGCCTATGGCTACACCTTC.

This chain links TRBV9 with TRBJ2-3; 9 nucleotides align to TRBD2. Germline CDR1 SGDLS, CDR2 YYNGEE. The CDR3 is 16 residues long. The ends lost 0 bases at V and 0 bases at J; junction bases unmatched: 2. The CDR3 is CASSVGTSDSTDTQYF. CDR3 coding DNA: TGTGCCAGCAGCGTAGGGACTAGCGATAGCACAGATACGCAGTATTTT.

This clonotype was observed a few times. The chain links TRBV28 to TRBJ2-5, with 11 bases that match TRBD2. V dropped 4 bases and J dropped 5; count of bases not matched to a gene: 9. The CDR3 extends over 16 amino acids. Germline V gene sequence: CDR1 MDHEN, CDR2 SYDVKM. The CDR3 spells CASSSTLAGVGETQYF. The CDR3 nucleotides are TGTGCCAGCAGTTCTACACTAGCGGGGGTAGGGGAGACCCAGTACTTC. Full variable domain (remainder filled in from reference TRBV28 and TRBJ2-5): DVKVTQSSRYLVKRTGEKVFLECVQDMDHENMFWYRQDPGLGLRLIYFSYDVKMKEKGDIPEGYSVSREKKERFSLILESASTNQTSMYLCASSSTLAGVGETQYFGPGTRLLVL.

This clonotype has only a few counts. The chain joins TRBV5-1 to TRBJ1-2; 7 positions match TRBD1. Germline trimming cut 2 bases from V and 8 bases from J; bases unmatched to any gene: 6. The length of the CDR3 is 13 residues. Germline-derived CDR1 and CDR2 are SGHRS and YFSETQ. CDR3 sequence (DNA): TGCGCCAGCAGCTTAGACAGGGTGCAGGGCTACACCTTC. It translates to CASSLDRVQGYTF. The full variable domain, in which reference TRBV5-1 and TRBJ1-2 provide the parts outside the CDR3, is KAGVTQTPRYLIKTRGQQVTLSCSPISGHRSVSWYQQTPGQGLQFLFEYFSETQRNKGNFPGRFSGRQFSNSRSEMNVSTLELGDSALYLCASSLDRVQGYTFGSGTRLTVV.

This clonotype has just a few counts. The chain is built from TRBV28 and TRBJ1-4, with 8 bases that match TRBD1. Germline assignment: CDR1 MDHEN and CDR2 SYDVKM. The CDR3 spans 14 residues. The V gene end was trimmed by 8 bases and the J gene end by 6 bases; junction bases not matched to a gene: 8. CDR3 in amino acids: CASGGQVLDEKLFF. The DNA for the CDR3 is TGTGCCAGCGGGGGACAGGTTTTGGATGAAAAACTGTTTTTT.

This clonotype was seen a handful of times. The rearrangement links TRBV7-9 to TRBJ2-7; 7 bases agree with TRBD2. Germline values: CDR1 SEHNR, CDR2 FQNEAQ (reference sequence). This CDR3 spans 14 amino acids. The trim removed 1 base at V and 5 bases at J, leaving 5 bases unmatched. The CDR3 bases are TGTGCCAGCAGCTTAGTTCGGGGGGAACACGAGCAGTACTTC. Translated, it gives CASSLVRGEHEQYF.

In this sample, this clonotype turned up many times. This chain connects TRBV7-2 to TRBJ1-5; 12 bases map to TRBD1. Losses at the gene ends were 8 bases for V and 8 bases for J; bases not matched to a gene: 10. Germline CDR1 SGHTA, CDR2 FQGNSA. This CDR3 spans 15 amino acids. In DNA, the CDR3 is TGTGCCAGCGCATCCGGGACAGGGGGCGCCGAGCCCCAGCATTTT. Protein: CASASGTGGAEPQHF.

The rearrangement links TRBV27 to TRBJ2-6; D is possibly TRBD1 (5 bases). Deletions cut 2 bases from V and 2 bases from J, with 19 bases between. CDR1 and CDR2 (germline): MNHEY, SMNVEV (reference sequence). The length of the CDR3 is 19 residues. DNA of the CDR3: TGTGCCAGCAGTTTAACCTCCGACAGCCCTTTCCCTGGGGCCAACGTCCTGACTTTC. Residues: CASSLTSDSPFPGANVLTF.

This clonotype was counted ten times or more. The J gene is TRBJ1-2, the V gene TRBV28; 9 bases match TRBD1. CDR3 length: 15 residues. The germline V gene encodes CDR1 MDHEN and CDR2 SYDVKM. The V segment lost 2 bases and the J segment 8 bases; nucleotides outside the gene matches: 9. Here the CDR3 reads CASSLPGTGMIGYTF. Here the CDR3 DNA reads TGTGCCAGCAGTTTACCCGGGACAGGGATGATCGGCTACACCTTC.

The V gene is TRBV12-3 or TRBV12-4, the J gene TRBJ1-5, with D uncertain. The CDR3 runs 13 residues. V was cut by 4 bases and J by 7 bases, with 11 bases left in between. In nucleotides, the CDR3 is TGTGCCAGCAGTTGGGGAGAAATGCAGCCCCAGCATTTT. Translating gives CASSWGEMQPQHF.

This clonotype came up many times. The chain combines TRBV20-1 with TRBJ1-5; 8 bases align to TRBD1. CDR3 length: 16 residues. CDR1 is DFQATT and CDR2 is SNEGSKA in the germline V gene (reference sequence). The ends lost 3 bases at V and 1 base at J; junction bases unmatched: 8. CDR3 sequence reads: CSARPIQGGSNQPQHF. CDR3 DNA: TGCAGTGCTAGGCCGATACAGGGGGGAAGCAATCAGCCCCAGCATTTT.

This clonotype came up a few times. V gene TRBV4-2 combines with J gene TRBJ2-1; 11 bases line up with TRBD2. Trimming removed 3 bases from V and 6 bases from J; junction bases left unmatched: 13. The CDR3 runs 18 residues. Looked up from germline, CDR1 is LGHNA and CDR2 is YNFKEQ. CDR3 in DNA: TGTGCCAGCAGCCAGGACACCTCTAGCGGGGGGAGGTCCAATGAGCAGTTCTTC. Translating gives CASSQDTSSGGRSNEQFF.

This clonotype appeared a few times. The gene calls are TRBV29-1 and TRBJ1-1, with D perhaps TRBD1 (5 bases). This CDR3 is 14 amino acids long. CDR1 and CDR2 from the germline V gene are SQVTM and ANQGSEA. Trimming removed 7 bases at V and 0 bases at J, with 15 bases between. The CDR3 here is CSAHQGAMNTEAFF. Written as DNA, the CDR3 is TGCAGCGCTCATCAGGGTGCGATGAACACTGAAGCTTTCTTT. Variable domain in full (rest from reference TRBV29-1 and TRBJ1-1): SAVISQKPSRDICQRGTSLTIQCQVDSQVTMMFWYRQQPGQSLTLIATANQGSEATYESGFVIDKFPISRPNLTFSTLTVSNMSPEDSSIYLCSAHQGAMNTEAFFGQGTRLTVV.

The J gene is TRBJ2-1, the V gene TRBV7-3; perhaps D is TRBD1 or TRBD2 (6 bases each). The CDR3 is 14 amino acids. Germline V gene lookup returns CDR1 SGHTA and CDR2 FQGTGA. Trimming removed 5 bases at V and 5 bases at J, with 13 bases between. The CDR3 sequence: CASSPTGGNNEQFF. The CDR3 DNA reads TGTGCCAGCAGCCCGACAGGAGGGAACAATGAGCAGTTCTTC.

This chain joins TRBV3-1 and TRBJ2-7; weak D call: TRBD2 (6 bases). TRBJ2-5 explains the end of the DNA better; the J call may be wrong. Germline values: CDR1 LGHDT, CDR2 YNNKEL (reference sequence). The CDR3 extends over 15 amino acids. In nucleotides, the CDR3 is TGTGCCAGCAGCCAAGATGGCGCAGGGAGGGAGACCCAGTACTTC. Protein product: CASSQDGAGRETQYF.

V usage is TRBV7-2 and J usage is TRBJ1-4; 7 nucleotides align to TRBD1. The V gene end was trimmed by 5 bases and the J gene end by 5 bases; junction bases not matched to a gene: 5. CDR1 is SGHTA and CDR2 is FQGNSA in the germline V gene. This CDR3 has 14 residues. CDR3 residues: CASSGRGNNEKLFF. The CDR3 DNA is TGTGCCAGCAGCGGCAGGGGGAACAATGAAAAACTGTTTTTT.

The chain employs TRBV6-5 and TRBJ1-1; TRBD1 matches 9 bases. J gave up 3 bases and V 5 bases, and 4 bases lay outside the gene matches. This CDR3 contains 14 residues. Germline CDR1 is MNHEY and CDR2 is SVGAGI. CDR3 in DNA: TGTGCCAGCAGTCGACAGGGGGATTACACTGAAGCTTTCTTT. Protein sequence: CASSRQGDYTEAFF.

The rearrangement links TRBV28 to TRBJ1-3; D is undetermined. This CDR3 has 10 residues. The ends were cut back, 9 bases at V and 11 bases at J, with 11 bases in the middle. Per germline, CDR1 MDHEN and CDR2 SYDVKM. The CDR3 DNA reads TGTGCCAGTCAGCCCCCCCCCATATATTTT. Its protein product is CASQPPPIYF.